This T cell receptor beta chain was captured by sequencing in a study of shared clonotypes between healthy human individuals (dated by TCRdb to about 2020). At the level of the whole study: The cohort included a few men and a couple of women between 18 and 49 years of age. To estimate repertoire size and how much clonotype sharing occurs between individuals, the study deeply sequenced the blood TCR repertoires of several healthy adults. To increase sequencing depth and limit assay-specific biases, different laboratories used diverse techniques to prepare libraries and sequence TCR repertoires. Per donor, leukapheresis produced somewhere between about 0.94 and 10 billion PBMCs.

The junction shows trimming of 2 bases on V and 0 bases on J, plus 10 bases between the germline ends. Measured from the cysteine to the phenylalanine, the CDR3 is 15 residues long. Only CDR3 DNA is held: 45 bases, read in frame from base 1. CDR1 and CDR2 are drawn from the germline V gene: MGHDK, SYGVNS. Findings and caveats that apply to the study as a whole: The small number of donors limited the genetic and exposure-history diversity represented. Pairwise subsampling indicated that sequencing depth was expected to affect the degree of clonotype sharing among donors. Sampling was restricted to blood, and TCR repertoires in tissues likely differ from the TCR repertoires found in blood.

Using the deep immunoSEQ assay, TCR CDR3 regions were amplified from genomic DNA by multiplex PCR. Extracted genomic DNA from each cell subset was distributed evenly across all wells of several immunoSEQ 96-well plates, and each plate was treated as a replicate. For unsorted PBMC, 250 to 350 ng of genomic DNA, equivalent to about 30,000 T cell genomes, went into each replicate PCR. Ten immunoSEQ deep assay plates were used to sequence unsorted PBMC genomic DNA. The purified libraries were quantified using a Qubit 3.0 fluorometer, sized with a Bioanalyzer 2100, and then quantified again using the KAPA Library Quantification kit. Each immunoSEQ 96-well plate was sequenced on its own single-read 150-cycle Illumina NextSeq 550 flow cell. From the authors' description of their analysis: Because only junctional sequences without quality scores were contained in the immunoSEQ output, filtering matching that applied to full-length reads could not be performed. To assign V/J genes and CDR3, sequences were annotated using PyIR, a Python wrapper for IgBLAST v1.9, with IMGT germline references. Reads were filtered out if the reads had weak V/J assignments (E-value above 1e-6), no CDR3, stop codons, out-of-frame junctions, or ambiguous translated residues. V3J clonotypes were defined by identical inferred V gene, J gene, and CDR3 amino acid sequence. Percentage overlap between repertoires was calculated by dividing the number of shared unique clonotypes by the size of the smaller repertoire. RTK rarefaction, the Chao1 estimator, and Recon v2.1 estimates of unobserved clonotypes were used to assess repertoire richness. As stored in TCRdb, this immuneACCESS dataset retains in-frame rearrangements with V and J assigned. A fraction of the clones does not appear; measured against another copy, unresolved V genes explain less than half of the discrepancy, and the remainder lacks a known reason. The V and J calls and the clone size are those of that table, but D and trimming were determined from the DNA. For this sample there are hundreds of thousands of clones; more than 75% appear just once. Jointly, the top ten make up about 13% of the sample.

Regarding this clone: Its antigen is currently not known. No base quality information exists; no much larger clone differs at one position.

The donors were healthy, HIV-negative adults with no recently reported acute infections or vaccinations. All donors were Caucasian adults living in Nashville, Tennessee, USA. For unsorted samples, some 87 million PBMCs were counted, and genomic DNA was extracted using the QIAamp DNA Blood Mini kit. Blood was obtained by leukapheresis, after which PBMCs were separated by Ficoll-Histopaque density gradient centrifugation and cryopreserved in liquid nitrogen vapor phase. The TCR was taken from a woman aged 40 to 50 in good health. Some clones in this sample may be carry-over from other donors' samples. The chain uses TRBV25-1 and TRBJ1-2, with a tentative D gene TRBD1 over 5 matching bases. Sequenced sample: PBMCs. The CDR3 corresponds to CASSEAGATNYGYTF. In nucleotides, the sequence is TGTGCCAGCAGTGAAGCTGGGGCAACTAACTATGGCTACACCTTC.